This T cell receptor beta chain stems from a study of control samples from healthy donors and cancer patients. This clone was recorded once. The germline V gene has CDR1 SGHRS and CDR2 YFSETQ. The CDR3 runs to 16 residues. V lost 0 bases, J lost 0 bases, and 10 bases lay in between. Repertoires were generated with immunoSEQ multiplex PCR, while TCRdb's copy carries only in-frame clones and drops some. The sample contains 55,000 to 70,000 clones, approximately 90% of which appear only once. The chain couples TRBV5-1 to TRBJ2-4, with a tentative D call TRBD1 (5 bases). The TCR comes from a man aged 25-45 years with colorectal cancer. Sequenced material: PBMCs. As DNA, the CDR3 is TGCGCCAGCAGCTTGGTAACAGGAAGAGCCAAAAACATTCAGTACTTC. It translates to CASSLVTGRAKNIQYF.